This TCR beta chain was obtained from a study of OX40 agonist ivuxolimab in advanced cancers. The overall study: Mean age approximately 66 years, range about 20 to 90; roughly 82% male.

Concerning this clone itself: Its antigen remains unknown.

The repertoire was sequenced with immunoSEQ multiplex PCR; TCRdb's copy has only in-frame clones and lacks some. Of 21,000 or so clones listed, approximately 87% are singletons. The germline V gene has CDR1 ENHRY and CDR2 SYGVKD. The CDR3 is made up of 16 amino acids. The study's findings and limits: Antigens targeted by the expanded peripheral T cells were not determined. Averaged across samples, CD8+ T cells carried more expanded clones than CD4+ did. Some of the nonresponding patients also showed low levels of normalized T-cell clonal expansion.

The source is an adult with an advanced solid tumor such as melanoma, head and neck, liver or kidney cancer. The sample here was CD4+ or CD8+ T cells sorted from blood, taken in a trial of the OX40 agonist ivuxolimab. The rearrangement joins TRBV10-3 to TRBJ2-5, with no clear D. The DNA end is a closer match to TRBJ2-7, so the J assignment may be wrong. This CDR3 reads CAISEFLAGPSYEQYF. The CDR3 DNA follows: TGTGCCATCAGTGAGTTCTTGGCAGGTCCTTCCTACGAGCAGTACTTC.